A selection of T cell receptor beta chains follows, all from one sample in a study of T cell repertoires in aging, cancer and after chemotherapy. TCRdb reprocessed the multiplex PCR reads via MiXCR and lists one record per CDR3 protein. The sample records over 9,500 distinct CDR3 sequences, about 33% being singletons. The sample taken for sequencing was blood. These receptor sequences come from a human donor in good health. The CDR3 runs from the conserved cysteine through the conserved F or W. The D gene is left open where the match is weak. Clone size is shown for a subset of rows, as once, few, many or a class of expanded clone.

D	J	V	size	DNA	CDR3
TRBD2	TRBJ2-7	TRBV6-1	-	TGTGCCAGCAGTAATAGCGGGGGGTCGTCCTACGAGCAGTACTTC	CASSNSGGSSYEQYF
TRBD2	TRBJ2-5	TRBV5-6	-	TGCGCCAGCAGCCCCCGACATAGCGGGGCGAACCAAGAGACCCAGTACTTC	CASSPRHSGANQETQYF
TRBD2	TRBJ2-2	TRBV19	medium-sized	TGTGCCAGTAGGCCAGCGGGGGCGGCAGGGACCGGGGAGCTGTTTTTT	CASRPAGAAGTGELFF
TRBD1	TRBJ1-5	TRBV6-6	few	TGTGCCAGCAAGGTTCGTACAGGGGATCAGCCCCAGCATTTT	CASKVRTGDQPQHF
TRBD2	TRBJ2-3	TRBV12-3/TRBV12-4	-	TGTGCCAGCAGTCTACGACTAGCGGGAAAGAGCACAGATACGCAGTATTTT	CASSLRLAGKSTDTQYF
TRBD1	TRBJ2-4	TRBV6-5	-	TGTGCCAGCAGTCCCCCCCAGGGACAGGGGTTAAACATTCAGTACTTC	CASSPPQGQGLNIQYF
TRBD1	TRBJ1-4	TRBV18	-	TGTGCCAGCTCTAGCAGGGGGCTAAGTGAAAAACTGTTTTTT	CASSSRGLSEKLFF
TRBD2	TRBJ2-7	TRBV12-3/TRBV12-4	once	TGTGCCAGCAGTTTAGGGGGCGGGGGCTCCTACGAGCAGTACTTC	CASSLGGGGSYEQYF
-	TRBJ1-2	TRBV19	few	TGTGCCAGTAGTATAAGGGACGGTAACTATGGCTACACCTTC	CASSIRDGNYGYTF
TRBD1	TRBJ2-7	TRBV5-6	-	TGTGCCAGAAGCTTGCGGGACAGGGGCCTCTACGAGCAGTACTTC	CARSLRDRGLYEQYF
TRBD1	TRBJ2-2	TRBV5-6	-	TGCGCCAGCAGCCGGGACAGGGGAAGCACCGGGGAGCTGTTTTTT	CASSRDRGSTGELFF
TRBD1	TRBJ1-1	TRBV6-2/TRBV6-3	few	TGTGCCAGCAGTTACCTCTTGACCGGGACAGCAAACACTGAAGCTTTCTTT	CASSYLLTGTANTEAFF
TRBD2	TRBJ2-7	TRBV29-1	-	TGCAGCGTCCGGGTAGCGGGGGGGCTCTACGAGCAGTACTTC	CSVRVAGGLYEQYF